Following are 14 T cell receptor beta chains from one sample sequenced in a study of cytomegalovirus exposure and HLA in healthy donors. Clones were sequenced by immunoSEQ multiplex PCR, and TCRdb holds only the in-frame ones, with some missing. The sample has some 130,000 clones, 70% to 85% seen once. The sample comprised PBMCs. These receptors were taken from a man aged 30 to 39 in good health and CMV-seropositive.

The chain combines TRBV5-1 with TRBJ2-2; D is possibly TRBD1 (6 bases). CDR1 is SGHRS and CDR2 is YFSETQ in the germline V gene. CDR3 length: 14 amino acids. V dropped 2 bases and J dropped 5 bases, with 10 bases sitting between them. Written as DNA, the CDR3 is TGCGCCAGCAGCTTACAGGGTGTAACCGGGGAGCTGTTTTTT. This translates into CASSLQGVTGELFF.

This chain connects TRBV7-8 to TRBJ1-1; possible D gene TRBD1, 5 bases. CDR3 length: 12 residues. V was pared by 3 bases and J by 11 bases, with 13 bases between. Looked up from germline, CDR1 is SGHVS and CDR2 is FQNEAQ. CDR3 nucleotide sequence: TGTGCCAGCAGCTTGGCGGGGACTATGGCTTTCTTT. Its translation: CASSLAGTMAFF.

The DNA of the CDR3 is TGTGCCAGCAGCCCCGGACAGGGCTTTGAAAAACTGTTTTTT. Encoded protein: CASSPGQGFEKLFF. The V and J genes are TRBV7-9 and TRBJ1-4; 8 nucleotides match TRBD1. The germline V gene encodes CDR1 SEHNR and CDR2 FQNEAQ (reference sequence). The CDR3 totals 14 residues. J was trimmed by 7 bases and V by 5 bases; bases with no gene match: 6.

The chain combines TRBV10-3 with TRBJ2-5, with 13 bases lining up with TRBD2. CDR1 and CDR2 (germline): ENHRY, SYGVKD. The CDR3 covers 15 residues. V lost 6 bases, J lost 2 bases, and 3 bases stayed unmatched. The CDR3 reads CAISRTSGSQETQYF. The CDR3 DNA reads as TGTGCCATCAGCAGGACTAGCGGGAGTCAAGAGACCCAGTACTTC.

The J gene is TRBJ2-2, the V gene TRBV7-8, with a tentative D call TRBD1 (6 bases). Germline V gene data show CDR1 as SGHVS and CDR2 as FQNEAQ. CDR3 length: 15 residues. V lost 1 base and J 5 bases, leaving 11 bases between the germline ends. The CDR3 here is CASSLEQGHTGELFF. The CDR3 region has the DNA TGTGCCAGCAGCTTAGAACAGGGCCATACCGGGGAGCTGTTTTTT.

The rearrangement joins TRBV7-2 to TRBJ2-5; D is undetermined. Trimming removed 1 base at V and 1 base at J, with 7 bases between. Germline V gives CDR1 SGHTA, CDR2 FQGNSA. This CDR3 spans 14 amino acids. The CDR3, as DNA: TGTGCCAGCAGCTTAGTAGTCGGCCAAGAGACCCAGTACTTC. Translation: CASSLVVGQETQYF.

This chain joins TRBV18 and TRBJ1-2; D is ambiguous. CDR3 length equals 13 residues. Germline-derived CDR1 and CDR2 are KGHSH and LQKENI. The ends were cut back, 2 bases at V and 4 bases at J, with 8 bases in the middle. The CDR3 sequence is CASSPRESYGYTF. The CDR3, as DNA: TGTGCCAGCTCACCAAGGGAGTCCTATGGCTACACCTTC.

The genes are TRBV4-2 and TRBJ1-2; D uncertain. Germline assignment: CDR1 LGHNA and CDR2 YNFKEQ. V lost 0 bases to trimming and J lost 4 bases, with 18 bases between them. The CDR3 sequence is 17 residues long. The CDR3 loop reads CASSQDWSGRAVYGYTF. CDR3 nucleotide sequence: TGTGCCAGCAGCCAAGATTGGTCGGGGAGGGCGGTCTATGGCTACACCTTC.

The rearrangement uses TRBV4-2 and TRBJ2-3; D is uncertain. Trimming took off 0 bases at V and 2 bases at J, with 3 bases between the two ends. Germline V gene data show CDR1 as LGHNA and CDR2 as YNFKEQ. The CDR3 is 13 residues long. Written as DNA, the CDR3 is TGTGCCAGCAGCCAAGACAACACAGATACGCAGTATTTT. Its protein is CASSQDNTDTQYF.

V gene TRBV7-8 combines with J gene TRBJ2-7; TRBD2 agrees at 11 bases. Trimming removed 3 bases from V and 1 base from J; junction bases left unmatched: 2. Looked up from germline, CDR1 is SGHVS and CDR2 is FQNEAQ. This CDR3 spans 15 amino acids. CDR3 sequence (DNA): TGTGCCAGCAGCTTTCCTAGCGGGGGGTCCTACGAGCAGTACTTC. Translated: CASSFPSGGSYEQYF. Variable domain in full (rest from reference TRBV7-8 and TRBJ2-7): GAGVSQSPRYKVAKRGQDVALRCDPISGHVSLFWYQQALGQGPEFLTYFQNEAQLDKSGLPSDRFFAERPEGSVSTLKIQRTQQEDSAVYLCASSFPSGGSYEQYFGPGTRLTVT.

This chain joins TRBV18 and TRBJ1-4; possibly TRBD1 for D (5 bases). The germline V and J ends were trimmed by 3 bases and 7 bases, with 18 bases remaining between them. Germline V gene data show CDR1 as KGHSH and CDR2 as LQKENI. This CDR3 is 16 amino acids long. The CDR3 nucleotides read TGTGCCAGCTCACCGGGCGACCCGGGACTGGGTGAAAAACTGTTTTTT. Translated: CASSPGDPGLGEKLFF.

This sequence joins TRBV5-1 and TRBJ2-5, with 9 positions matching TRBD1. Germline V gene data show CDR1 as SGHRS and CDR2 as YFSETQ. V was pared by 3 bases and J by 0 bases, with 6 bases of the junction left unmatched. CDR3 length equals 16 residues. The CDR3 DNA reads as TGCGCCAGCAGCTCCGGACAGGGGCGCTACCAAGAGACCCAGTACTTC. Its translation: CASSSGQGRYQETQYF. The full variable domain, with the rest looked up from reference TRBV5-1 and TRBJ2-5, is KAGVTQTPRYLIKTRGQQVTLSCSPISGHRSVSWYQQTPGQGLQFLFEYFSETQRNKGNFPGRFSGRQFSNSRSEMNVSTLELGDSALYLCASSSGQGRYQETQYFGPGTRLLVL.

The chain links TRBV5-4 to TRBJ1-1, with D perhaps TRBD1 (5 bases). From germline, CDR1 is SGHNT and CDR2 YYREEE (reference sequence). Trimming removed 5 bases at V and 3 bases at J, with 17 bases between. CDR3 length: 15 amino acids. CDR3 in amino acids: CASRTRGGSHTEAFF. In DNA form, the CDR3 reads TGTGCCAGCAGAACTAGGGGAGGGTCGCACACTGAAGCTTTCTTT.

This clone was observed at least ten times. This chain uses TRBV15 with TRBJ1-2, with 10 bases that match TRBD1. This CDR3 is built from 14 residues. The germline CDR1 and CDR2 sequences are LNHNV and YYDKDF (reference sequence). V lost 5 bases and J lost 7; bases outside the gene matches: 7. The CDR3 DNA reads TGTGCCACCAGCGGGGACAGGGGATGGGGTGGCTACACCTTC. Amino acid sequence: CATSGDRGWGGYTF.